The 25 T cell receptor beta chains below come from one sample, sequenced in a study of cytotoxic CD8 clonotypes in ibrutinib-treated CLL. Method: immunoSEQ multiplex PCR; TCRdb's copy keeps in-frame clones and lacks some. The table shows 100,000 to 150,000 clones, with approximately 85% occurring only once. The sequencing used PBMCs, collected after 24 months of ibrutinib treatment. Every receptor here comes from a human donor with chronic lymphocytic leukemia.

The chain links TRBV27 to TRBJ2-3; TRBD2 matches at 12 bases. This CDR3 region has 17 residues. The V gene end was trimmed by 6 bases and the J gene end by 4 bases; junction bases not matched to a gene: 11. CDR1 is MNHEY, CDR2 SMNVEV, per germline (reference sequence). The CDR3 reads CASRIRPTSGSPDTQYF. The DNA for the CDR3 is TGTGCCAGCAGGATCCGCCCGACTAGCGGGAGTCCAGATACGCAGTATTTT.

The chain employs TRBV29-1 and TRBJ1-1; 10 nucleotides line up with TRBD1. V lost 7 bases, J lost 0 bases, and 2 bases stayed unmatched. The CDR3 has 13 residues. In germline, CDR1 is SQVTM, CDR2 ANQGSEA. CDR3 sequence reads: CSGGQGLNTEAFF. For the CDR3, the DNA is TGCAGCGGGGGACAGGGGTTGAACACTGAAGCTTTCTTT. Full variable domain (rest looked up from reference TRBV29-1 and TRBJ1-1): SAVISQKPSRDICQRGTSLTIQCQVDSQVTMMFWYRQQPGQSLTLIATANQGSEATYESGFVIDKFPISRPNLTFSTLTVSNMSPEDSSIYLCSGGQGLNTEAFFGQGTRLTVV.

The chain couples TRBV9 to TRBJ2-7; no reliable D call. Between the trimmed V and J ends, which lost 1 base and 5 bases, there was a span of 13 bases. The germline CDR1 and CDR2 sequences are SGDLS and YYNGEE. This CDR3 contains 14 residues. CDR3 amino acids: CASSVWHVGDEQYF. The CDR3 nucleotides read TGTGCCAGCAGCGTATGGCACGTAGGTGACGAGCAGTACTTC. Full variable domain (outside the CDR3, taken from reference TRBV9 and TRBJ2-7): DSGVTQTPKHLITATGQRVTLRCSPRSGDLSVYWYQQSLDQGLQFLIQYYNGEERAKGNILERFSAQQFPDLHSELNLSSLELGDSALYFCASSVWHVGDEQYFGPGTRLTVT.

This chain joins TRBV7-9 and TRBJ1-5; D gene uncertain. The V end was cut by 1 base, the J end by 5 bases, with 15 bases between. The CDR3 consists of 16 residues. The germline gives CDR1 SEHNR, CDR2 FQNEAQ (reference sequence). CDR3: CASSLGSTDVYQPQHF. The CDR3 nucleotides are TGTGCCAGCAGCTTAGGATCCACCGATGTTTATCAGCCCCAGCATTTT. The full variable domain, its missing parts supplied by reference TRBV7-9 and TRBJ1-5, is DTGVSQNPRHKITKRGQNVTFRCDPISEHNRLYWYRQTLGQGPEFLTYFQNEAQLEKSRLLSDRFSAERPKGSFSTLEIQRTEQGDSAMYLCASSLGSTDVYQPQHFGDGTRLSIL.

The chain has TRBV7-2 and TRBJ2-7, with D unclear. Germline CDR1 is SGHTA and CDR2 is FQGNSA. The CDR3 extends over 12 amino acids. Deletions cut 5 bases from V and 3 bases from J, with 8 bases between. The CDR3 reads CASSPPGYEQYF. The CDR3 DNA reads TGTGCCAGCAGCCCTCCCGGCTACGAGCAGTACTTC.

The chain joins TRBV11-1 to TRBJ2-7; D perhaps matches TRBD1 (5 bases). Germline V gives CDR1 SGHAT, CDR2 FQDESV (reference sequence). The CDR3 has 16 residues. V was pared by 1 base and J by 5 bases, with 18 bases between. The CDR3 loop reads CASSLEVTVGPNEQYF. The CDR3, as DNA: TGTGCCAGCAGCTTAGAGGTGACAGTGGGGCCCAACGAGCAGTACTTC.

The chain combines TRBV6-5 with TRBJ2-5, with unresolved D. Germline assignment: CDR1 MNHEY and CDR2 SVGAGI. This CDR3 region has 11 residues. The V gene lost 5 bases and the J gene lost 5 bases, with 6 bases spanning the gap. CDR3 sequence reads: CASSPGETQYF. The CDR3 bases are TGTGCCAGCAGTCCCGGGGAGACCCAGTACTTC.

This chain links TRBV18 with TRBJ2-3; maybe TRBD2 (6 bases). The CDR3 totals 15 residues. Trimming removed 0 bases at V and 1 base at J, with 8 bases between. CDR1 KGHSH and CDR2 LQKENI come from the germline V gene. The CDR3 DNA reads as TGTGCCAGCTCACCACCGGGACTTGGCACAGATACGCAGTATTTT. Translated, it gives CASSPPGLGTDTQYF.

The chain has TRBV7-2 and TRBJ1-1, with D possibly being TRBD1 (6 bases). Trimming took 8 bases from V and 2 from J, leaving 15 bases between them. Germline CDR1 and CDR2: SGHTA and FQGNSA. The CDR3 has 14 amino acids. The CDR3 spells CASRISGVNTEAFF. CDR3 sequence (DNA): TGTGCCAGCCGGATATCAGGGGTCAACACTGAAGCTTTCTTT.

This chain connects TRBV28 to TRBJ1-3; D unresolved. V was trimmed by 5 bases and J by 1 base, leaving 18 bases between them. Germline-derived CDR1 and CDR2 are MDHEN and SYDVKM. This CDR3 comprises 17 residues. The CDR3 loop reads CASSDPGGLPSGNTIYF. The CDR3 coding sequence is TGTGCCAGCAGTGACCCTGGCGGACTACCTTCTGGAAACACCATATATTTT.

This clone has more than one count but fewer than ten. This sample also contains other DNA sequences that code for the same CDR3. The gene calls are TRBV2 and TRBJ1-5; D is unclear. Germline CDR1 is SNHLY and CDR2 is FYNNEI. This CDR3 has 15 residues. Trimming left V 2 bases short and J 4 bases short, with 12 bases between. This chain's CDR3 is CASSERALGNQPQHF. CDR3 nucleotides: TGTGCCAGCAGTGAAAGGGCCCTAGGGAATCAGCCCCAGCATTTT.

The rearrangement links TRBV9 to TRBJ2-3, with 8 positions matching TRBD2. CDR3 length equals 14 residues. Germline CDR1 is SGDLS and CDR2 is YYNGEE. V dropped 4 bases and J dropped 1; count of bases not matched to a gene: 2. CDR3 in amino acids: CASSPAGGTDTQYF. CDR3 nucleotides: TGTGCCAGCAGCCCAGCGGGGGGCACAGATACGCAGTATTTT.

The chain joins TRBV28 to TRBJ1-1, with 7 nucleotides matching TRBD1. Per the germline V gene, CDR1 is MDHEN and CDR2 is SYDVKM. V lost 8 bases to trimming and J lost 1 base; unmatched junction nucleotides: 7. CDR3 length: 14 residues. As DNA, the CDR3 is TGTGCCAGCCTGCTCAGGGGGTGGAACACTGAAGCTTTCTTT. Its protein product is CASLLRGWNTEAFF. The complete variable domain, with remaining parts taken from reference TRBV28 and TRBJ1-1, reads DVKVTQSSRYLVKRTGEKVFLECVQDMDHENMFWYRQDPGLGLRLIYFSYDVKMKEKGDIPEGYSVSREKKERFSLILESASTNQTSMYLCASLLRGWNTEAFFGQGTRLTVV.

This chain joins TRBV4-2 and TRBJ2-7, with D hard to call. The CDR3 consists of 15 residues. In germline, CDR1 is LGHNA, CDR2 YNFKEQ. V was shortened by 3 bases and J by 0 bases, with 12 bases between the two germline ends. The DNA for the CDR3 is TGTGCCAGCAGCCAGGCCTTATCCGACTCCTACGAGCAGTACTTC. Protein sequence: CASSQALSDSYEQYF.

J is TRBJ1-2 and V is TRBV28, with D unclear. The CDR3 extends over 15 amino acids. CDR1 is MDHEN, CDR2 SYDVKM, per germline. V was cut by 6 bases and J by 2 bases, with 16 bases left in between. CDR3: CASSPSSVANYGYTF. CDR3 DNA sequence: TGTGCCAGCAGCCCCTCGAGCGTGGCAAACTATGGCTACACCTTC.

The gene calls are TRBV5-1 and TRBJ1-3; weak D call: TRBD1 (6 bases). The CDR3 is 14 amino acids. Trimming left V 4 bases short and J 4 bases short, with 12 bases between. Germline CDR1 is SGHRS and CDR2 is YFSETQ. The CDR3 loop reads CASSAGGSGNTIYF. The CDR3 DNA sequence: TGCGCCAGCAGCGCGGGGGGCTCCGGAAACACCATATATTTT.

The chain links TRBV11-1 to TRBJ2-7; 9 bases align to TRBD1. The CDR3 is made up of 16 amino acids. Germline assignment: CDR1 SGHAT and CDR2 FQDESV (reference sequence). Losses at the gene ends were 0 bases for V and 4 bases for J; bases not matched to a gene: 7. CDR3 in amino acids: CASSLAGTGRSYEQYF. Here the CDR3 DNA reads TGTGCCAGCAGCTTAGCTGGGACAGGGAGGTCATACGAGCAGTACTTC.

This sequence joins TRBV30 and TRBJ1-5; possibly TRBD1 for D (5 bases). The CDR3 has 14 residues. CDR1 and CDR2 (germline): GTSNPN, SVGIG (reference sequence). V gave up 4 bases and J gave up 5 bases, with 15 bases separating them. The CDR3 loop reads CAWNQGSHYQPQHF. The CDR3 nucleotides are TGTGCCTGGAACCAGGGATCACATTATCAGCCCCAGCATTTT. Combining the CDR3 with reference TRBV30 and TRBJ1-5 gives the whole variable domain SQTIHQWPATLVQPVGSPLSLECTVEGTSNPNLYWYRQAAGRGLQLLFYSVGIGQISSEVPQNLSASRPQDRQFILSSKKLLLSDSGFYLCAWNQGSHYQPQHFGDGTRLSIL.

The rearrangement links TRBV5-1 to TRBJ2-7; TRBD1 or TRBD2 may be the D gene (5 bases each). Germline CDR1 reads SGHRS; CDR2 reads YFSETQ. The CDR3 consists of 15 residues. The V end was cut by 4 bases, the J end by 3 bases, with 17 bases between. CDR3 sequence: CASSPDGTPVYEQYF. The DNA of the CDR3 is TGCGCCAGCAGCCCCGACGGGACCCCGGTCTACGAGCAGTACTTC.

J is TRBJ1-6 and V is TRBV5-4; D not resolved. Trimming left V 0 bases short and J 8 bases short, with 3 bases between. Germline V lookup: CDR1 SGHNT, CDR2 YYREEE (reference sequence). This CDR3 region has 12 residues. CDR3 residues: CASSLDYSPLHF. In nucleotides, the CDR3 is TGTGCCAGCAGCTTGGACTATTCACCCCTCCACTTT.

This chain joins TRBV2 and TRBJ1-2; weak D call: TRBD1 (5 bases). V lost 2 bases and J 4 bases, leaving 14 bases between the germline ends. The germline gives CDR1 SNHLY, CDR2 FYNNEI. The CDR3 is made up of 15 amino acids. The CDR3 bases are TGTGCCAGCAGTGAACGGCAGGGAATTGGCTATGGCTACACCTTC. This codes for CASSERQGIGYGYTF.

The chain joins TRBV27 to TRBJ2-7; TRBD2 agrees at 8 bases. The ends lost 5 bases at V and 2 bases at J; junction bases unmatched: 11. The CDR3 sequence is 16 residues long. The germline CDR1 and CDR2 sequences are MNHEY and SMNVEV (reference sequence). The CDR3 DNA sequence: TGTGCCAGCAGTCTCCTCATAGCGGGGAGGACCTACGAGCAGTACTTC. Translating it yields CASSLLIAGRTYEQYF.

The genes are TRBV6-1 and TRBJ1-6; 7 nucleotides line up with TRBD1. Trimming at V came to 0 bases and at J to 8 bases, leaving 1 base not matched to a gene. Germline V CDR1 and CDR2: MNHNS, SASEGT. The CDR3 totals 14 residues. The CDR3 region is CASSEAGGYSPLHF. The CDR3 coding sequence is TGTGCCAGCAGTGAAGCAGGGGGCTATTCACCCCTCCACTTT.

The rearrangement uses TRBV2 and TRBJ1-4, with D unclear. V was clipped by 6 bases and J by 8 bases, with 13 bases between them. Germline V lookup: CDR1 SNHLY, CDR2 FYNNEI. The CDR3 has 13 residues. The CDR3 is CASRAGVREKLFF. CDR3 coding DNA: TGTGCCAGCAGGGCAGGTGTTCGGGAAAAACTGTTTTTT.

The chain links TRBV19 to TRBJ1-1; TRBD1 is a possible D gene (5 bases). Trimming removed 3 bases from V and 7 bases from J, with 12 bases in between. Germline V gene data show CDR1 as LNHDA and CDR2 as SQIVND (reference sequence). This CDR3 comprises 13 residues. The CDR3 sequence is CASSITGGGEAFF. The CDR3 nucleotides read TGTGCCAGTAGTATTACTGGGGGAGGTGAAGCTTTCTTT.